The present T cell receptor (beta chain) was sequenced within a study of vaccination and CD4 T cells after COVID-19. Study in general: Post-COVID draws followed diagnosis by a median around 100 days (range 35 to 161). The control cultures got either a CEFX pool, an HIV-1 Nef pool, or no peptide at all.

This clonotype has a handful of counts. Its antigen remains unidentified. Treatment noted: approximately nine-day PBMC culture with coronavirus spike peptide pools or control peptides (ViraFEST assay). The assay that was used to sequence DNA from cultured CD4+ T cells was the Oncomine TCR Beta short-read assay. Using its own MiXCR run on the PCR reads, TCRdb lists one record per CDR3 protein. The sample holds some 25,000 distinct CDR3 sequences, less than 65% seen once. The CDR3 length is 18 residues. V was pared by 5 bases and J by 0 bases, with 8 bases of the junction left unmatched. Germline V lookup: CDR1 SEHNR, CDR2 FQNEAQ (reference sequence).

The chain joins TRBV7-9 to TRBJ1-6, with 9 bases identical to TRBD1. The sequenced sample was CD4+ T cells from blood, cultured in vitro. This TCR was sampled from a human donor who had recovered from COVID-19. The CDR3 loop is CASSLRTGESSYNSPLHF. The CDR3 nucleotides read TGTGCCAGCAGCCTACGGACAGGGGAGAGCTCCTATAATTCACCCCTCCACTTT.